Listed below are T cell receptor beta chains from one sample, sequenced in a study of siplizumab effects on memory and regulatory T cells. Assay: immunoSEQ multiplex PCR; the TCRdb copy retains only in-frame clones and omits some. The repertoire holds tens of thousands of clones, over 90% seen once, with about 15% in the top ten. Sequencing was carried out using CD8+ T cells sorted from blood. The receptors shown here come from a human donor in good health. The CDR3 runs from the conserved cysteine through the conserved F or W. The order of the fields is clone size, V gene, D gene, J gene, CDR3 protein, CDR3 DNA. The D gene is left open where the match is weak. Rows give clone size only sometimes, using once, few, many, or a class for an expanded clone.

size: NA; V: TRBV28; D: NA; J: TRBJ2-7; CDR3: CASSFLPATGTAYEQYF; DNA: TGTGCCAGCAGTTTCCTCCCCGCGACAGGTACGGCCTACGAGCAGTACTTC
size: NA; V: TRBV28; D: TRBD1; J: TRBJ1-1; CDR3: CASSFEGQPEAFF; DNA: TGTGCCAGCAGTTTCGAGGGACAGCCCGAAGCTTTCTTT
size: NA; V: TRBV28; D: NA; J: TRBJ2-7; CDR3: CASRGIRGFEQYF; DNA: TGTGCCAGCCGGGGCATACGGGGCTTCGAGCAGTACTTC
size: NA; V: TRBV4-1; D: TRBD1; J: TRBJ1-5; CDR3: CASSQEIGTGINQPQHF; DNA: TGCGCCAGCAGCCAAGAAATCGGGACAGGGATCAATCAGCCCCAGCATTTT
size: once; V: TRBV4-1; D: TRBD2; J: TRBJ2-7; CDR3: CASSLRTSGSYEQYF; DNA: TGCGCCAGCAGCCTCCGGACTAGCGGGAGCTACGAGCAGTACTTC
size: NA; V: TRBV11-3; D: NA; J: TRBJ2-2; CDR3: CASSQMTAPGELFF; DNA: TGTGCCAGCAGCCAGATGACAGCCCCCGGGGAGCTGTTTTTT
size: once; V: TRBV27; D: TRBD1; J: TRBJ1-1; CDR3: CASRDRGLTEAFF; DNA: TGTGCCAGCAGGGACAGGGGGCTCACTGAAGCTTTCTTT
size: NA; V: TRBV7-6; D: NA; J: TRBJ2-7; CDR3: CASSLLHSGEQYF; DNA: TGTGCCAGCAGCTTACTCCACAGCGGGGAGCAGTACTTC
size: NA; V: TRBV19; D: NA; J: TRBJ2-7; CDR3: CASSLVGLEPYYEQYF; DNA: TGTGCCAGTAGTCTTGTGGGACTCGAACCTTACTACGAGCAGTACTTC
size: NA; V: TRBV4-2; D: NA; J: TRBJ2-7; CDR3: CASSPETEPYEQYF; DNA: TGTGCCAGCAGCCCCGAGACAGAACCCTACGAGCAGTACTTC